The 30 T cell receptor beta chains presented below share a single source sample, sequenced in a study of control samples from healthy donors and cancer patients (TCRdb year 2020). Receptor libraries were prepared by the immunoSEQ multiplex PCR assay. The immuneACCESS repertoire file appears here via TCRdb, limited to in-frame rearrangements. These files lack a portion of the clones; in checked studies, under half of the deficit traces to unresolved V genes, and the cause of the others is not known. The sample contains 75,000 to 90,000 clones, around nine tenths of them found a single time. Roughly a tenth of the sample goes to the ten largest clones. Sequenced sample: PBMCs. The receptor set was obtained from a woman aged 45-60 years with colorectal cancer.

The chain joins TRBV7-2 to TRBJ2-1; D is unclear. V was cut by 2 bases and J by 5 bases, with 10 bases left in between. The CDR3 length is 14 residues. Looked up from germline, CDR1 is SGHTA and CDR2 is FQGNSA. As DNA, the CDR3 is TGTGCCAGCAGCTTATTGGGTCCTGACAATGAGCAGTTCTTC. Amino acids: CASSLLGPDNEQFF.

The chain joins TRBV10-1 to TRBJ2-2, with unresolved D. The germline V gene has CDR1 WNHNN and CDR2 SYGVQD (reference sequence). This CDR3 contains 15 residues. Trimming took off 10 bases at V and 4 bases at J, with 19 bases between the two ends. The CDR3 sequence is CATAPTSSGTGELFF. DNA for the CDR3: TGCGCCACCGCCCCTACGAGCAGTGGCACCGGGGAGCTGTTTTTT.

The rearrangement links TRBV6-5 to TRBJ1-2; no clear D. Between the trimmed V and J ends, which lost 7 bases and 4 bases, there was a span of 10 bases. The germline V gene encodes CDR1 MNHEY and CDR2 SVGAGI. The CDR3 has 12 residues. Here the CDR3 DNA reads TGTGCCAGCATGGCAGGTAGCTATGGCTACACCTTC. It codes for CASMAGSYGYTF.

The CDR3 coding sequence is TGCAGTGCTAGTTTACAAGGGGCGAGCACCGGGGAGCTGTTTTTT. Translating it yields CSASLQGASTGELFF. The chain has TRBV20-1 and TRBJ2-2, with D possibly being TRBD1 (5 bases). CDR3 length: 15 residues. Germline CDR1 reads DFQATT; CDR2 reads SNEGSKA (reference sequence). Trimming pared 3 bases from V and 4 bases from J, leaving 15 bases between.

This clone was seen once. V and J are TRBV2 and TRBJ2-6, with D tentatively TRBD2 (6 bases). This CDR3 region has 16 residues. From germline, CDR1 is SNHLY and CDR2 FYNNEI. Between the trimmed V and J ends, which lost 2 bases and 2 bases, there was a span of 10 bases. CDR3 residues: CASSEPGEPGANVLTF. The CDR3 coding sequence is TGTGCCAGCAGTGAACCGGGGGAGCCTGGGGCCAACGTCCTGACTTTC.

The gene calls are TRBV6-1 and TRBJ1-2, with D unclear. This CDR3 contains 15 residues. CDR1 is MNHNS, CDR2 SASEGT, per germline. The ends were cut back, 2 bases at V and 3 bases at J, with 13 bases in the middle. The CDR3 here is CASSESQVHYYGYTF. Written as DNA, the CDR3 is TGTGCCAGCAGTGAAAGTCAGGTCCATTACTATGGCTACACCTTC.

The chain employs TRBV6-6 and TRBJ1-1; D call uncertain. Between the trimmed V and J ends, which lost 6 bases and 3 bases, there was a span of 2 bases. The CDR3 spans 10 residues. Germline V gene sequence: CDR1 MNHNY, CDR2 SVGAGI (reference sequence). The CDR3 sequence: CASRDTEAFF. CDR3 sequence (DNA): TGTGCCAGCAGGGACACTGAAGCTTTCTTT.

This chain joins TRBV15 and TRBJ2-5; TRBD1 agrees at 8 bases. Germline-derived CDR1 and CDR2 are LNHNV and YYDKDF (reference sequence). V shed 3 bases, J shed 5 bases, and the junction held 5 bases outside the gene matches. This CDR3 region has 14 residues. CDR3 in amino acids: CATSSGQGAETQYF. CDR3 DNA sequence: TGTGCCACCAGCAGTGGACAGGGCGCGGAGACCCAGTACTTC.

The chain recombines TRBV3-1 (or the pseudogene TRBV3-2) with TRBJ1-2, with 10 bases that match TRBD1. Germline assignment: CDR1 LGHDT and CDR2 YNNKEL (reference sequence). Trimming cost V 2 bases and J 2 bases; bases outside gene matches: 2. This CDR3 region has 15 residues. The CDR3 DNA reads TGTGCCAGCAGCCAAAGGACAGGGGGAAACTATGGCTACACCTTC. Amino acids: CASSQRTGGNYGYTF.

The rearrangement uses TRBV18 and TRBJ2-1; D tentatively fits TRBD1 or TRBD2 (5 bases each). Germline V gives CDR1 KGHSH, CDR2 LQKENI. The ends were cut back, 7 bases at V and 0 bases at J, with 16 bases in the middle. The CDR3 has 16 residues. The CDR3 spells CASWGYSSNSYNEQFF. The CDR3 nucleotides read TGTGCCAGCTGGGGGTATTCGTCCAACTCCTACAATGAGCAGTTCTTC.

V usage is TRBV29-1 and J usage is TRBJ1-1, with 9 nucleotides matching TRBD1. Trimming removed 3 bases from V and 4 bases from J; junction bases left unmatched: 12. The CDR3 covers 16 residues. Germline loops: CDR1 SQVTM, CDR2 ANQGSEA. CDR3 protein: CSVDKGQGPSGTEAFF. The CDR3, as DNA: TGCAGCGTTGATAAGGGACAGGGCCCTTCGGGCACTGAAGCTTTCTTT.

This clone is medium-sized in the sample. In the same sample, other DNA sequences code for this CDR3. V gene TRBV7-2 combines with J gene TRBJ1-4; unclear D gene. V shed 1 base and J shed 8 bases, with 8 bases lying between them. CDR1 is SGHTA, CDR2 FQGNSA, per germline. The CDR3 runs to 13 residues. CDR3 in DNA: TGTGCCAGCAGCTTAGAGGTTGGGGAAAAACTGTTTTTT. As protein: CASSLEVGEKLFF. The full variable domain, rest sourced from reference TRBV7-2 and TRBJ1-4, is GAGVSQSPSNKVTEKGKDVELRCDPISGHTALYWYRQSLGQGLEFLIYFQGNSAPDKSGLPSDRFSAERTGGSVSTLTIQRTQQEDSAVYLCASSLEVGEKLFFGSGTQLSVL.

The chain is built from TRBV2 and TRBJ1-4, with D possibly matching TRBD1 (5 bases). Per the germline V gene, CDR1 is SNHLY and CDR2 is FYNNEI. Trimming pared 2 bases from V and 5 bases from J, leaving 15 bases between. This CDR3 has 16 residues. This CDR3 reads CASSERLAGTNEKLFF. DNA of the CDR3: TGTGCCAGCAGTGAACGCCTAGCAGGGACCAATGAAAAACTGTTTTTT.

J is TRBJ2-5 and V is TRBV7-9; perhaps TRBD2 as D (7 bases). V shed 5 bases and J shed 2 bases, with 18 bases lying between them. The germline V gene encodes CDR1 SEHNR and CDR2 FQNEAQ (reference sequence). CDR3 size: 16 residues. CDR3 in DNA: TGTGCCAGCAGCCTAGACTCGCGGGGGCAACAAGAGACCCAGTACTTC. Amino acid sequence: CASSLDSRGQQETQYF.

CDR3 nucleotide sequence: TGTGCCAGCAGCGTTGGTTTTGGGGTCGACACTGAAGCTTTCTTT. Protein sequence: CASSVGFGVDTEAFF. The gene calls are TRBV9 and TRBJ1-1, with unresolved D. This CDR3 has 15 amino acids. CDR1 SGDLS and CDR2 YYNGEE come from the germline V gene. The ends were cut back, 2 bases at V and 3 bases at J, with 14 bases in the middle.

This chain links TRBV6-1 with TRBJ1-1; no clear D. The CDR3 is 13 residues long. The V gene lost 0 bases and the J gene lost 7 bases, with 9 bases spanning the gap. Germline V gene lookup returns CDR1 MNHNS and CDR2 SASEGT. CDR3 DNA sequence: TGTGCCAGCAGTGAAGCGGTCTGGGGTGAAGCTTTCTTT. Its translation: CASSEAVWGEAFF.

This sequence joins TRBV5-1 and TRBJ2-5, with unresolved D. The CDR3 totals 12 residues. Trimming cost V 0 bases and J 5 bases, with 5 bases left between them. The germline CDR1 and CDR2 sequences are SGHRS and YFSETQ. This CDR3 is CASSLVMETQYF. In DNA form, the CDR3 reads TGCGCCAGCAGCTTGGTTATGGAGACCCAGTACTTC.

This chain uses TRBV27 with TRBJ1-3; 11 bases are shared with TRBD1. V dropped 5 bases and J dropped 4; count of bases not matched to a gene: 10. The CDR3 runs to 17 residues. Germline CDR1 is MNHEY and CDR2 is SMNVEV (reference sequence). CDR3 in amino acids: CASSRGTGGSSGNTIYF. The DNA of the CDR3 is TGTGCCAGCAGTAGGGGGACAGGGGGTTCATCGGGAAACACCATATATTTT.

The J gene is TRBJ1-2, the V gene TRBV19; TRBD1 matches at 10 bases. The V and J ends lost 5 bases and 6 bases, in that order; junction bases with no gene match: 12. The CDR3 covers 16 residues. Germline V CDR1 and CDR2: LNHDA, SQIVND (reference sequence). CDR3 region: CASSGLHDRGQDGYTF. The CDR3 DNA reads TGTGCCAGTAGTGGACTCCACGACAGGGGGCAGGATGGCTACACCTTC.

V gene TRBV6-2 or TRBV6-3 combines with J gene TRBJ2-1, with 11 bases matching TRBD2. The CDR3 loop spans 18 amino acids. V lost 6 bases to trimming and J lost 9 bases; unmatched junction nucleotides: 19. Per germline, CDR1 MNHEY and CDR2 SVGEGT. This CDR3 is CASSLSNIAGGYLGEQFF. The CDR3 nucleotides are TGTGCCAGCAGCCTCTCCAACATAGCGGGGGGGTACTTGGGTGAGCAGTTCTTC.

This clone appeared a single time. V usage is TRBV5-1 and J usage is TRBJ1-2, with TRBD1 as a possible D gene (5 bases). CDR1 SGHRS and CDR2 YFSETQ come from the germline V gene. The CDR3 spans 15 residues. Trimming took off 5 bases at V and 6 bases at J, with 20 bases between the two ends. CDR3 sequence reads: CASRKDQGGAHGYTF. CDR3 nucleotide sequence: TGCGCCAGCAGGAAGGATCAGGGTGGAGCGCATGGCTACACCTTC.

J is TRBJ2-6 and V is TRBV3-1 (or the pseudogene TRBV3-2); 11 positions agree with TRBD1. Trimming took 4 bases from V and 1 from J; bases not matched to a gene: 6. Looked up from germline, CDR1 is LGHDT and CDR2 is YNNKEL (reference sequence). CDR3 length equals 18 residues. The CDR3 loop is CASSRAGQGASGANVLTF. In DNA form, the CDR3 reads TGTGCCAGCAGCCGGGCAGGACAGGGGGCGTCTGGGGCCAACGTCCTGACTTTC.

The rearrangement uses TRBV6-5 and TRBJ2-7, with 8 nucleotides matching TRBD1. This CDR3 is built from 15 residues. J lost 4 bases, V lost 6 bases, and 11 bases had no gene match. The V gene's germline CDR1 is MNHEY and CDR2 SVGAGI. The CDR3 here is CASRPKTGAVYEQYV. CDR3 sequence (DNA): TGTGCCAGCAGGCCAAAGACAGGGGCCGTTTACGAGCAGTACGTC.

The chain couples TRBV4-1 to TRBJ1-1; 7 bases align to TRBD1. Germline-derived CDR1 and CDR2 are MGHRA and YSYEKL. The V and J ends lost 5 bases and 6 bases, in that order; junction bases with no gene match: 15. This CDR3 is 16 amino acids long. This CDR3 is CASSGELQGVYAEAFF. CDR3 bases: TGCGCCAGCAGCGGAGAACTTCAGGGGGTATACGCTGAAGCTTTCTTT.

The chain combines TRBV6-1 with TRBJ2-7, with 10 bases that match TRBD1. The CDR3 spans 15 residues. The junction had 1 base not matched to a gene; V was cut back by 0 bases and J by 2 bases. Germline lookup yields CDR1 MNHNS and CDR2 SASEGT. The CDR3 coding sequence is TGTGCCAGCAGTGAAGCGACAGGGGGCGCCTACGAGCAGTACGTC. It specifies CASSEATGGAYEQYV.

The rearrangement uses TRBV6-2 or TRBV6-3 and TRBJ2-7; D is possibly TRBD2 (5 bases). The CDR3 runs 13 residues. V shed 2 bases and J shed 9 bases, with 14 bases lying between them. CDR1 is MNHEY, CDR2 SVGEGT, per germline. CDR3 in DNA: TGTGCCAGCAGTTACGGGTCAGCCCGGGGGCAGTACGTC. It specifies CASSYGSARGQYV.

In DNA, the CDR3 is TGCGCCAGCAGCTTGGGGGGTCTCCTAGCGTCAGATACGCAGTATTTT. Its protein product is CASSLGGLLASDTQYF. The chain carries TRBV5-1 and TRBJ2-3; tentatively, D is TRBD2 (6 bases). Germline CDR1 reads SGHRS; CDR2 reads YFSETQ. Between the trimmed V and J ends, which lost 0 bases and 4 bases, there was a span of 15 bases. The CDR3 loop spans 16 amino acids.

In its sample, this clone was seen once. V is TRBV19 and J is TRBJ2-1; 9 positions match TRBD1. The CDR3 is 15 amino acids. Unmatched junction bases numbered 5, after V lost 6 bases and J lost 2 bases. Per germline, CDR1 LNHDA and CDR2 SQIVND (reference sequence). The CDR3 loop is CASSDTGGAYNEQFF. Here the CDR3 DNA reads TGTGCCAGTAGCGACACAGGGGGCGCCTACAATGAGCAGTTCTTC. Together with reference TRBV19 and TRBJ2-1, the CDR3 gives the full variable domain: DGGITQSPKYLFRKEGQNVTLSCEQNLNHDAMYWYRQDPGQGLRLIYYSQIVNDFQKGDIAEGYSVSREKKESFPLTVTSAQKNPTAFYLCASSDTGGAYNEQFFGPGTRLTVL.

The chain combines TRBV5-1 with TRBJ1-6; D is ambiguous. The CDR3 has 15 amino acids. CDR1 is SGHRS, CDR2 YFSETQ, per germline. Deletions cut 0 bases from V and 9 bases from J, with 13 bases between. For the CDR3, the DNA is TGCGCCAGCAGCTTGGGGAGGGAAGGAGGTTCACCCCTCCACTTT. Residues: CASSLGREGGSPLHF.

The chain joins TRBV19 to TRBJ1-1; D not resolved. V was pared by 6 bases and J by 2 bases, with 10 bases between. Germline-derived CDR1 and CDR2 are LNHDA and SQIVND (reference sequence). The CDR3 covers 13 residues. DNA for the CDR3: TGTGCCAGTAGCCTACAGTATAACACTGAAGCTTTCTTT. Its protein is CASSLQYNTEAFF.